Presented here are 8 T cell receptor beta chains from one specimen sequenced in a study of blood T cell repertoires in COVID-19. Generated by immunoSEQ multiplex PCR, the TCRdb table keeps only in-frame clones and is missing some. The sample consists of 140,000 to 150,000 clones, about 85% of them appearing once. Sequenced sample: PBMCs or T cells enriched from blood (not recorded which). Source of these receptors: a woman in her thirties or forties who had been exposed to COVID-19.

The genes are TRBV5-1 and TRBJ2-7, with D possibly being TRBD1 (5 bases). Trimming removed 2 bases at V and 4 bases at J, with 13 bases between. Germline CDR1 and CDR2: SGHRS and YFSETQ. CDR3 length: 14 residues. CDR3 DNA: TGCGCCAGCAGCTTTACAGGAGCTGCGTACGAGCAGTACTTC. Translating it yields CASSFTGAAYEQYF.

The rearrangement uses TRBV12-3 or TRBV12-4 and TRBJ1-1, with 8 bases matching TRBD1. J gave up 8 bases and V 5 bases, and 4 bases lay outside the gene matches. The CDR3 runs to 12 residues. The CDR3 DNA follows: TGTGCCAGCAGTCCCCGGACAGGGGAAGCTTTCTTT. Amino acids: CASSPRTGEAFF.

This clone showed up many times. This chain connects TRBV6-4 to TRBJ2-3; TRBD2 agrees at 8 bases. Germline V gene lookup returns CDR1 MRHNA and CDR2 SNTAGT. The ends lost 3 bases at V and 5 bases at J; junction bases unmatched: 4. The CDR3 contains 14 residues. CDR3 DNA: TGTGCCAGCAGTGAATCGGGGGGGCAAGATACGCAGTATTTT. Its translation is CASSESGGQDTQYF.

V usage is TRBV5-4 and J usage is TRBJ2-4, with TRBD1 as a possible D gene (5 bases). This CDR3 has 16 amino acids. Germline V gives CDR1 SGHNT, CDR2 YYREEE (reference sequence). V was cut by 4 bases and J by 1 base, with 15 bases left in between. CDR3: CASSAGQGRAKNIQYF. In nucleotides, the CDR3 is TGTGCCAGCAGCGCCGGGCAGGGAAGGGCCAAAAACATTCAGTACTTC. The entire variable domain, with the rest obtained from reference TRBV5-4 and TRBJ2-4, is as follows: ETGVTQSPTHLIKTRGQQVTLRCSSQSGHNTVSWYQQALGQGPQFIFQYYREEENGRGNFPPRFSGLQFPNYSSELNVNALELDDSALYLCASSAGQGRAKNIQYFGAGTRLSVL.

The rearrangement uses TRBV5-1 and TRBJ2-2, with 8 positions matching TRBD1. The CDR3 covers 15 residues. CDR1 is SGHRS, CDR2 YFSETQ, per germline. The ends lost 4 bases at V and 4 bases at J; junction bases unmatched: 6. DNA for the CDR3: TGCGCCAGCAGCAGTGGACAGGGAAGCACCGGGGAGCTGTTTTTT. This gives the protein CASSSGQGSTGELFF. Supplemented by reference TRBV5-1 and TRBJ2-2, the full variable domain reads KAGVTQTPRYLIKTRGQQVTLSCSPISGHRSVSWYQQTPGQGLQFLFEYFSETQRNKGNFPGRFSGRQFSNSRSEMNVSTLELGDSALYLCASSSGQGSTGELFFGEGSRLTVL.

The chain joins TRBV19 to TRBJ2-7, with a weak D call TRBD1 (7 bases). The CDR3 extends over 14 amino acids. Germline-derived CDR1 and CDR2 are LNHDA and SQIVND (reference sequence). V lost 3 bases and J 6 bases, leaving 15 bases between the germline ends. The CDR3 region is CASSMEGARGEQYF. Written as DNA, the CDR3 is TGTGCCAGTAGTATGGAGGGGGCGCGAGGCGAGCAGTACTTC.

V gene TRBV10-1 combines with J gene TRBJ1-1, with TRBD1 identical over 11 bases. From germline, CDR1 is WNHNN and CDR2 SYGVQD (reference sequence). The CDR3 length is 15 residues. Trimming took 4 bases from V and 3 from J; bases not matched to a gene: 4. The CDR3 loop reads CASSAKGQGDTEAFF. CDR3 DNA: TGCGCCAGCAGTGCCAAGGGACAGGGGGACACTGAAGCTTTCTTT.

DNA for the CDR3: TGTGCCAGCAGCTTGGAGGTGGGGCTGGGAAACACCATATATTTT. It is translated as CASSLEVGLGNTIYF. This chain links TRBV5-6 with TRBJ1-3, with D perhaps TRBD1 (5 bases). V lost 0 bases, J lost 4 bases, and 11 bases lay in between. The CDR3 contains 15 residues. Germline V gene sequence: CDR1 SGHDT, CDR2 YYEEEE.